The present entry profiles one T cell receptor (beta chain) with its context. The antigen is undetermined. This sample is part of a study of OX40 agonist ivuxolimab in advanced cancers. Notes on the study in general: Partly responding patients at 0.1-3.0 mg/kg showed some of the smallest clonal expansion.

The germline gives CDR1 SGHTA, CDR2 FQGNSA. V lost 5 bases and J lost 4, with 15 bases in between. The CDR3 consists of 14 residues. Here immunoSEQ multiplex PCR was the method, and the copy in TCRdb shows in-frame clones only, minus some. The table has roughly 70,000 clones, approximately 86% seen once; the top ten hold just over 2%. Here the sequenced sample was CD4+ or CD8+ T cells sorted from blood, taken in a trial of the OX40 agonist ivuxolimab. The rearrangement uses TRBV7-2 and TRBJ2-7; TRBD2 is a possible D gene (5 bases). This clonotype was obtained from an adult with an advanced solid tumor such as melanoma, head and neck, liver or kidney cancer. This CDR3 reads CASSIGVPSYEQYF. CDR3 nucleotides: TGTGCCAGCAGCATCGGGGTCCCTTCTTACGAGCAGTACTTC.